A single sample gave rise to the 21 T cell receptor beta chains below, sequenced in a study of regulatory T cells in long-lasting Graves disease. For TCR beta, libraries came from iRepertoire HTBI primers and Arm-PCR of CDR3 regions. MiXCR, run by TCRdb on the multiplex PCR reads, gives a single entry per CDR3 protein. This table holds about 440,000 distinct CDR3 sequences, under 15% found once. Time point here: newly diagnosed GD, antithyroid drugs for less than 3 months. Generation of the TCR library employed RNA extracted from PBMCs. This same sample was also taken into another study, of T cells in Graves' hyperthyroidism and ophthalmopathy.

Material: peripheral blood mononuclear cells (PBMCs), obtained at new diagnosis, from a patient treated with antithyroid drugs. The receptors here all came from a woman aged 25 to 39 with Graves disease.

This clonotype has ten or more counts. The V gene is TRBV12-3 or TRBV12-4, the J gene TRBJ2-7; TRBD1 or TRBD2 may be the D gene (6 bases each). This CDR3 spans 15 amino acids. The V end lost 9 bases, the J end lost 2 bases, and 20 bases lay between the germline ends. The CDR3, as DNA: TGTGCCAGTAAAGGGGGGAAGGACTTTCCCTACGAGCAGTACTTC. This translates into CASKGGKDFPYEQYF.

This clonotype was seen a few times. This chain links TRBV9 with TRBJ2-7; the match to TRBD2 covers 10 bases. CDR1 and CDR2 (germline): SGDLS, YYNGEE. Germline trimming cut 6 bases from V and 0 bases from J; bases unmatched to any gene: 6. CDR3 size: 15 residues. The CDR3: CASNRTSGVSYEQYF. The CDR3 DNA follows: TGTGCCAGCAACAGAACTAGCGGGGTCTCCTACGAGCAGTACTTC. The whole variable domain, filled in from reference TRBV9 and TRBJ2-7, reads DSGVTQTPKHLITATGQRVTLRCSPRSGDLSVYWYQQSLDQGLQFLIQYYNGEERAKGNILERFSAQQFPDLHSELNLSSLELGDSALYFCASNRTSGVSYEQYFGPGTRLTVT.

This clonotype was seen only a few times. At one boundary the junction diverges from the germline segment, which might be a read error. V and J are TRBV7-7 and TRBJ2-1; TRBD1 agrees at 9 bases. The germline V gene has CDR1 SSHAT and CDR2 FNYEAQ (reference sequence). This CDR3 is built from 17 residues. This CDR3 reads CASSLYSGTGIGNEQFF. In nucleotides, the CDR3 is TGTGCTAGCAGCCTCTATTCCGGGACAGGGATAGGCAATGAGCAGTTCTTC.

Details on this clonotype: This likely comes from a read error, as the CDR3 has no conserved phenylalanine or tryptophan at its end. The chain combines TRBV30 with TRBJ1-6; no clear D. Trimming removed 0 bases at V and 5 bases at J, with 5 bases between. CDR1 GTSNPN and CDR2 SVGIG come from the germline V gene (reference sequence). CDR3 length equals 13 residues. The CDR3 DNA sequence: TGTGCCTGGAGTGTTGGAGATAATTCACCCCTCCACTCT. It codes for CAWSVGDNSPLHS.

V usage is TRBV7-3 and J usage is TRBJ1-2; unclear D gene. CDR1 and CDR2 (germline): SGHTA, FQGTGA. The ends were cut back, 5 bases at V and 7 bases at J, with 17 bases in the middle. This CDR3 comprises 14 residues. The CDR3 loop is CASSLGGVGGGYTF. For the CDR3, the DNA is TGTGCCAGCAGCCTGGGCGGGGTCGGAGGTGGCTACACCTTC.

The chain uses TRBV3-1 and TRBJ2-6; 9 positions match TRBD1. Unmatched junction bases numbered 10, after V lost 9 bases and J lost 1 base. Germline V gene sequence: CDR1 LGHDT, CDR2 YNNKEL (reference sequence). The CDR3 is 17 amino acids. CDR3 loop: CASRLGTGISGANVLTF. The CDR3 bases are TGTGCCAGTCGCTTAGGGACAGGGATTTCTGGGGCCAACGTCCTGACTTTC. The full variable domain, with the rest looked up from reference TRBV3-1 and TRBJ2-6, is DTAVSQTPKYLVTQMGNDKSIKCEQNLGHDTMYWYKQDSKKFLKIMFSYNNKELIINETVPNRFSPKSPDKAHLNLHINSLELGDSAVYFCASRLGTGISGANVLTFGAGSRLTVL.

This clonotype was seen many times. The chain employs TRBV20-1 and TRBJ2-3, with D perhaps TRBD2 (5 bases). The V gene's germline CDR1 is DFQATT and CDR2 SNEGSKA (reference sequence). The V end lost 6 bases, the J end lost 6 bases, and 16 bases lay between the germline ends. CDR3 length: 13 residues. As DNA, the CDR3 is TGCAGTGCCACCCCGACAACTAGGGATACGCAGTATTTT. Protein sequence: CSATPTTRDTQYF.

The chain's CDR3 is CASNLNLDRSYEQYF. The CDR3 DNA sequence: TGTGCCAGCAACCTAAACCTGGACAGATCCTACGAGCAGTACTTC. V gene TRBV28 combines with J gene TRBJ2-7; tentatively, D is TRBD1 (6 bases). From germline, CDR1 is MDHEN and CDR2 SYDVKM. Trimming took off 7 bases at V and 1 base at J, with 17 bases between the two ends. The CDR3 loop spans 15 amino acids.

The chain combines TRBV2 with TRBJ2-2; possibly TRBD1 or TRBD2 for D (6 bases each). The CDR3 consists of 16 residues. CDR1 and CDR2 (germline): SNHLY, FYNNEI. Trimming took 6 bases from V and 5 from J, leaving 19 bases between them. The CDR3 DNA sequence: TGTGCCAGCAGCAACAGGGCGACGGGAGAGACCGGGGAGCTGTTTTTT. This translates into CASSNRATGETGELFF. Drawing the rest from reference TRBV2 and TRBJ2-2, the complete variable domain is EPEVTQTPSHQVTQMGQEVILRCVPISNHLYFYWYRQILGQKVEFLVSFYNNEISEKSEIFDDQFSVERPDGSNFTLKIRSTKLEDSAMYFCASSNRATGETGELFFGEGSRLTVL.

In this sample, this clonotype turned up many times. J is TRBJ1-2 and V is TRBV2, with TRBD1 matching 10 bases. The CDR3 totals 14 residues. The J segment lost 8 bases and the V segment lost 4 bases, leaving 7 bases of the junction unmatched. CDR1 is SNHLY and CDR2 is FYNNEI in the germline V gene. CDR3 sequence reads: CASSVRQGAFGYTF. Written as DNA, the CDR3 is TGTGCCAGCAGTGTCAGACAGGGGGCGTTCGGCTACACCTTC.

This clonotype was recorded many times. The rearrangement links TRBV7-2 to TRBJ2-1; TRBD2 aligns across 10 bases. CDR1 and CDR2 from the germline V gene are SGHTA and FQGNSA. This CDR3 is built from 15 residues. V lost 2 bases and J lost 7; bases outside the gene matches: 5. CDR3 bases: TGTGCCAGCAGCTTATCCAGCGGGAGGGATAATGAGCAGTTCTTC. Its protein is CASSLSSGRDNEQFF.

The genes are TRBV19 and TRBJ1-5; 9 nucleotides align to TRBD1. This CDR3 is built from 16 residues. The ends lost 6 bases at V and 0 bases at J; junction bases unmatched: 6. Germline CDR1 and CDR2: LNHDA and SQIVND (reference sequence). The CDR3 protein is CASRVQGAISNQPQHF. Here the CDR3 DNA reads TGTGCCAGTAGGGTACAGGGGGCGATTAGCAATCAGCCCCAGCATTTT.

This clonotype has just a few counts. One end of the junction varies from germline; a read error may be responsible. The genes are TRBV10-3 and TRBJ2-7; D may be TRBD2 (6 bases). The germline CDR1 and CDR2 sequences are ENHRY and SYGVKD. This CDR3 is built from 15 residues. Here the CDR3 reads CASSYSPPTSPEQYF. The CDR3 region has the DNA TGTGCCAGCAGTTACTCCCCCCCGACTAGTCCCGAGCAGTACTTC.

With respect to this clonotype: A read error is possible here, since a much larger clone lies one base away. The chain joins TRBV5-1 to TRBJ2-7; possible D gene TRBD1, 5 bases. The germline gives CDR1 SGHRS, CDR2 YFSETQ. CDR3 length equals 12 residues. The CDR3 sequence: CASVRQHYEQCF. The CDR3 nucleotides read TGCGCCAGCGTCAGACAGCACTACGAGCAGTGCTTC. Together with reference TRBV5-1 and TRBJ2-7, the CDR3 gives the full variable domain: KAGVTQTPRYLIKTRGQQVTLSCSPISGHRSVSWYQQTPGQGLQFLFEYFSETQRNKGNFPGRFSGRQFSNSRSEMNVSTLELGDSALYLCASVRQHYEQCFGPGTRLTVT.

This clonotype has ten or more counts. The chain uses TRBV27 and TRBJ1-1, with D tentatively TRBD1 (6 bases). Germline lookup yields CDR1 MNHEY and CDR2 SMNVEV (reference sequence). CDR3 length: 14 amino acids. V lost 5 bases and J lost 4, with 14 bases in between. CDR3 nucleotide sequence: TGTGCCAGCAGTCCCCAGGGGATGGCCACTGAAGCTTTCTTT. As protein: CASSPQGMATEAFF.

Regarding this clonotype: With only one base between it and a far larger clone, this is likely a read error. This chain joins TRBV2 and TRBJ2-4, with D possibly matching TRBD2 (5 bases). The closer fit of TRBJ2-1 to the DNA end suggests the J call may be wrong. CDR1 is SNHLY and CDR2 is FYNNEI in the germline V gene. This CDR3 contains 13 residues. Here the CDR3 DNA reads TGTGCCAGCAATACTAGAGTCCAAGAGACCCAGTTCTTC. It is translated as CASNTRVQETQFF.

This clonotype came up many times. V is TRBV12-3 or TRBV12-4 and J is TRBJ1-1; D might be TRBD1 (5 bases). CDR3 length: 15 amino acids. V was shortened by 0 bases and J by 6 bases, with 14 bases between the two germline ends. Here the CDR3 DNA reads TGTGCCAGCAGTTTAGCGTCCGGGGGTGGGCCTGAAGCTTTCTTT. Amino acid sequence: CASSLASGGGPEAFF.

This clonotype has ten or more counts. The chain has TRBV28 and TRBJ2-1; 7 bases align to TRBD2. The J segment lost 4 bases and the V segment lost 2 bases, leaving 5 bases of the junction unmatched. The CDR3 contains 15 residues. Germline V gene lookup returns CDR1 MDHEN and CDR2 SYDVKM. Written as DNA, the CDR3 is TGTGCCAGCAGTTTAATCGGGGGGAATTACAATGAGCAGTTCTTC. It is translated as CASSLIGGNYNEQFF.

The chain carries TRBV24-1 and TRBJ2-1; 14 positions agree with TRBD2. This CDR3 contains 17 residues. V dropped 3 bases and J dropped 10; count of bases not matched to a gene: 10. Germline CDR1 and CDR2: KGHDR and SFDVKD. CDR3 sequence reads: CATSDHKGLAGVEEQFF. CDR3 coding DNA: TGTGCCACCAGTGATCACAAGGGACTAGCGGGAGTGGAAGAGCAGTTCTTC.

Many counts were recorded for this clonotype. The gene calls are TRBV24-1 and TRBJ2-1; D may be TRBD2 (6 bases). Trimming stripped 1 base from V and 7 bases from J, with 13 bases between. In germline, CDR1 is KGHDR, CDR2 SFDVKD. This CDR3 has 15 residues. CDR3 residues: CATSDFGGTGNEQFF. The CDR3 DNA reads as TGTGCCACCAGTGATTTCGGCGGGACGGGGAATGAGCAGTTCTTC.

This clonotype occurred many times. V and J are TRBV20-1 and TRBJ2-1; perhaps TRBD2 as D (6 bases). V was cut by 5 bases and J by 4 bases, with 9 bases left in between. The germline V gene encodes CDR1 DFQATT and CDR2 SNEGSKA (reference sequence). The CDR3 spans 12 residues. CDR3 residues: CSASGLYNEQFF. The CDR3 region has the DNA TGCAGTGCTTCGGGACTTTACAATGAGCAGTTCTTC.